This TCR beta chain was captured in a study of T cells after yellow fever vaccination. Study conclusions and caveats: Booster sampling recovered most clones from primary vaccination (96% CD4, around 88% CD8).

TCRdb processed the 5' RACE reads anew with MiXCR; each CDR3 protein has one entry. The sample lists 500,000 to 650,000 distinct CDR3 sequences, about 17% seen once, with approximately 15% in the top ten. This CDR3 contains 13 residues. Germline CDR1 and CDR2: DFQATT and SNEGSKA (reference sequence). Between the trimmed V and J ends, which lost 1 base and 2 bases, there was a span of 8 bases. Remarks on this clonotype: Its antigen is still unknown.

The chain uses TRBV20-1 and TRBJ1-2; D gene ambiguous. The TCR originated in a man aged 18 to 35 who received the YFV17D yellow fever vaccine. The source material was PBMCs, sampled around 5 days after the first yellow fever vaccination. The CDR3 loop reads CSARVLGNYGYTF. Written as DNA, the CDR3 is TGCAGTGCTAGAGTTCTAGGCAACTATGGCTACACCTTC.